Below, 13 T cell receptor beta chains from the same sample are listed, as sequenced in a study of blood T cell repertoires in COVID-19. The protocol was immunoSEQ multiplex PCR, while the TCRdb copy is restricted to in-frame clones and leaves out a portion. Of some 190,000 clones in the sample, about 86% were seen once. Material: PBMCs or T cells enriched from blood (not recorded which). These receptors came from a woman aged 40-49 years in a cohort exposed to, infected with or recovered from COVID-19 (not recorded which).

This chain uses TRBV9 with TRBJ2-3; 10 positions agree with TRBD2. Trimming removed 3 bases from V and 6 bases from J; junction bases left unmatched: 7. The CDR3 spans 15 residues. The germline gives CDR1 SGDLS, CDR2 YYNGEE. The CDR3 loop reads CASSAPSGRQDTQYF. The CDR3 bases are TGTGCCAGCAGCGCCCCTAGCGGGAGACAGGATACGCAGTATTTT. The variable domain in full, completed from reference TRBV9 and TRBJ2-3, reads DSGVTQTPKHLITATGQRVTLRCSPRSGDLSVYWYQQSLDQGLQFLIQYYNGEERAKGNILERFSAQQFPDLHSELNLSSLELGDSALYFCASSAPSGRQDTQYFGPGTRLTVL.

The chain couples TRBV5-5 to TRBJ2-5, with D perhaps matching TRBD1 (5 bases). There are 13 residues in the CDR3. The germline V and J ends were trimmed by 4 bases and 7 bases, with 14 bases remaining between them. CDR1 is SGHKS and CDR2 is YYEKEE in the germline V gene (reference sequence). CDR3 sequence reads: CASSVTVSGTQYF. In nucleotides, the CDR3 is TGTGCCAGCAGCGTGACAGTGTCGGGGACCCAGTACTTC.

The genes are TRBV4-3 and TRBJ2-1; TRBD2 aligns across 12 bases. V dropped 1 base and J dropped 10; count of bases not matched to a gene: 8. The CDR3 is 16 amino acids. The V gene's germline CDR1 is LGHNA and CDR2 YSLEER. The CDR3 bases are TGCGCCAGCAGCCAAGGGCGCCGCCTAGCGGGGGGGGAGCAGTTCTTC. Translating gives CASSQGRRLAGGEQFF.

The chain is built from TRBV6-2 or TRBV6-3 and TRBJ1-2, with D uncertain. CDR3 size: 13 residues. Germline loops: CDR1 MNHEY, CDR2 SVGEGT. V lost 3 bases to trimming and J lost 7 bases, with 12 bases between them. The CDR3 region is CASSYLSGFGYTF. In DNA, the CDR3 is TGTGCCAGCAGTTATTTGTCGGGGTTTGGCTACACCTTC.

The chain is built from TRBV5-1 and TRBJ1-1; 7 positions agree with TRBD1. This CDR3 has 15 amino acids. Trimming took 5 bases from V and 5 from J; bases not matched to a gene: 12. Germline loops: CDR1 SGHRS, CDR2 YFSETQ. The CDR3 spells CASRERGGAGTEAFF. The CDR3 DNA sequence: TGCGCCAGCAGGGAGAGAGGGGGCGCGGGTACTGAAGCTTTCTTT.

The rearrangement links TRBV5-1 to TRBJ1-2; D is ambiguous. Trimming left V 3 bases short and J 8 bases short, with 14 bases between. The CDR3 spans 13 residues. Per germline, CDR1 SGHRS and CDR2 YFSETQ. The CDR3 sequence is CASSSGSGGGYTF. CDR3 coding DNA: TGCGCCAGCAGCTCTGGAAGCGGAGGAGGCTACACCTTC. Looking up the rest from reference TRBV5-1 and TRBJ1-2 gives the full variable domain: KAGVTQTPRYLIKTRGQQVTLSCSPISGHRSVSWYQQTPGQGLQFLFEYFSETQRNKGNFPGRFSGRQFSNSRSEMNVSTLELGDSALYLCASSSGSGGGYTFGSGTRLTVV.

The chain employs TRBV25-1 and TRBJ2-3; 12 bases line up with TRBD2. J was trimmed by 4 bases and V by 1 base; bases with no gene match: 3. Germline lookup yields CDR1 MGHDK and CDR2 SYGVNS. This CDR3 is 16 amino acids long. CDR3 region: CASSELGLAGPDTQYF. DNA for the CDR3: TGTGCCAGCAGTGAATTAGGACTAGCGGGGCCAGATACGCAGTATTTT.

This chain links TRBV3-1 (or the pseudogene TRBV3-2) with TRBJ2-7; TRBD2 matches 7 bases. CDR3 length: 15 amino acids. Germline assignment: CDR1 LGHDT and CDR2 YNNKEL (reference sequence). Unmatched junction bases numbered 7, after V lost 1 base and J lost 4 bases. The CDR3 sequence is CASSQGSVSGYEQYF. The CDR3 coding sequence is TGTGCCAGCAGCCAAGGGAGTGTTAGCGGGTACGAGCAGTACTTC.

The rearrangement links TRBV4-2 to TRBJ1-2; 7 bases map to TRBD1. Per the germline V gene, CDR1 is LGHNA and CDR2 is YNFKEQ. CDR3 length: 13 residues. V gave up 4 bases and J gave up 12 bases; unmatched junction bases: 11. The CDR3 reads CASSLRQGIQHTF. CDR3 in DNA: TGTGCCAGCAGCCTCCGACAGGGTATACAGCACACCTTC.

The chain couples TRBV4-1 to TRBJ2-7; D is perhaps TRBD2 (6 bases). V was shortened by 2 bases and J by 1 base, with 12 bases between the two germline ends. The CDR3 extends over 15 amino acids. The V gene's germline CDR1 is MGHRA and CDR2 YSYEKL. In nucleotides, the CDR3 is TGCGCCAGCAGCCAATTGATTAGCGGATCCTACGAGCAGTACTTC. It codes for CASSQLISGSYEQYF.

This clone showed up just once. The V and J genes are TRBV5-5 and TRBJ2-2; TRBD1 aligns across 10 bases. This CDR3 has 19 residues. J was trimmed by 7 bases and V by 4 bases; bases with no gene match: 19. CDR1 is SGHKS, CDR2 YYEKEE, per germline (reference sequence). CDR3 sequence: CASSHTSGTGVSFGGELFF. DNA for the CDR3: TGTGCCAGCAGCCATACTAGTGGGACAGGGGTTTCGTTTGGCGGGGAGCTGTTTTTT.

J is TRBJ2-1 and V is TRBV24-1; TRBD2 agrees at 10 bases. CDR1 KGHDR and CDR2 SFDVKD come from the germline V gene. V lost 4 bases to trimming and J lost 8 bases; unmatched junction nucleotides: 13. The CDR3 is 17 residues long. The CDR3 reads CATSDPIGSGRLYEQFF. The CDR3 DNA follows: TGTGCCACCAGTGACCCTATCGGTAGCGGGAGGCTCTATGAGCAGTTCTTC.

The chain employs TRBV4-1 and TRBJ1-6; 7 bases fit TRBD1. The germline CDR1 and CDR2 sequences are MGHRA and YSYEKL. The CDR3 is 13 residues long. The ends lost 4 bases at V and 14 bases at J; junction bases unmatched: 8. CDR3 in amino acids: CASSLRQGPALHF. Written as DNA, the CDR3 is TGCGCCAGCAGCCTACGACAGGGACCAGCCCTCCACTTT.